The T cell receptor beta chain under discussion was sequenced for a study of T cells in Graves' hyperthyroidism and ophthalmopathy. Study as a whole: Any treatment followed the collection of peripheral blood at initial diagnosis. Overall study results and limits: Ophthalmopathy stood apart from stable hyperthyroidism in a 13 V-J model.

Researchers took RNA transcripts and amplified the TCR beta CDR3 regions from them. HTBI primers were employed in a first-round RT-PCR of the TCR CDR3. TCRdb itself ran the multiplex PCR reads through MiXCR, one entry per CDR3 protein. This table holds about 640,000 distinct CDR3 sequences, less than 25% found once. Among ophthalmopathy patients, the Clinical Activity Score reached at least 3, the NOSPECS grade reached at least 4, and duration remained under 3 months. CDR3 size: 14 residues. The germline gives CDR1 MDHEN, CDR2 SYDVKM. V lost 2 bases, J lost 3 bases, and 4 bases stayed unmatched. This clonotype came up many times. Its target is unknown.

The chain employs TRBV28 and TRBJ2-7, with TRBD2 matching over 7 bases. This clonotype was sampled from a man aged 25 to 40 with Graves' ophthalmopathy. Sample: blood. CDR3 region: CASSLVGGDYEQYF. The CDR3 DNA reads as TGTGCCAGCAGTTTAGTTGGGGGGGACTACGAGCAGTACTTC. The entire variable domain, with the rest obtained from reference TRBV28 and TRBJ2-7, is as follows: DVKVTQSSRYLVKRTGEKVFLECVQDMDHENMFWYRQDPGLGLRLIYFSYDVKMKEKGDIPEGYSVSREKKERFSLILESASTNQTSMYLCASSLVGGDYEQYFGPGTRLTVT.